Sequencing of this TCR beta chain was carried out in a study of cytomegalovirus exposure and HLA in healthy donors. Regarding the study as a whole: A later analysis linked a missense DCLRE1C variant to TCR beta V- and J-gene trimming.

60 Vbeta and 13 Jbeta primers were used in PCR. Here immunoSEQ multiplex PCR was the method, and the copy in TCRdb shows in-frame clones only, minus some. Its clone listing holds some 47,000 clones. Trimming took 10 bases from V and 7 from J, leaving 10 bases between them. The CDR3 sequence is 11 residues long. Germline-derived CDR1 and CDR2 are MNHNS and SASEGT. On this clone: Its antigen remains unknown.

The specimen sequenced was PBMCs. This TCR was recovered from a woman aged 40 to 50 in good health and CMV-seronegative. The chain is built from TRBV6-1 and TRBJ1-4; perhaps TRBD1 as D (5 bases). The DNA of the CDR3 is TGTGCCACCCGACAGAGTGAAAAACTGTTTTTT. It yields the protein CATRQSEKLFF.